Listed below are T cell receptor beta chains from one sample, sequenced in a study of blood T cell repertoires in COVID-19. Only in-frame clones appear in the TCRdb table, and some are missing; sequencing was by immunoSEQ multiplex PCR. Counted here are some 240,000 clones, roughly four fifths occurring once; the ten biggest clones make up around 3.7%. Sequenced: PBMCs or T cells enriched from blood (not recorded which). These receptors were taken from a man aged 50 or older who had recovered from COVID-19. The CDR3 runs from the conserved cysteine through the conserved F or W. A D gene is named only where the DNA matches it firmly. Not all rows give a size; the values are once, few, many and, for expanded clones, a class.

TRBV30	TRBJ1-5	.	TRBD1	13	CAWSTGVGQPQHF	TGTGCCTGGAGTACAGGGGTCGGCCAGCCCCAGCATTTT
TRBV6-5	TRBJ1-6	.	.	13	CASTQGSNSPLHF	TGTGCCAGCACCCAGGGGAGTAATTCACCCCTCCACTTT
TRBV7-2	TRBJ1-2	.	.	14	CASSLGGAVYGYTF	TGTGCCAGCAGCTTGGGGGGGGCAGTCTATGGCTACACCTTC
TRBV29-1	TRBJ2-1	.	.	14	CSVEIQGTYNEQFF	TGCAGCGTTGAGATTCAGGGAACGTACAATGAGCAGTTCTTC
TRBV7-2	TRBJ2-7	.	TRBD1	12	CASGHRGYEQYF	TGTGCCAGCGGACACAGGGGATACGAGCAGTACTTC
TRBV28	TRBJ2-7	.	.	14	CASSLRMTGAEQYF	TGTGCCAGCAGTTTGCGGATGACAGGCGCCGAGCAGTACTTC
TRBV6-2/TRBV6-3	TRBJ1-6	few	.	16	CASSYSTGTSNSPLHF	TGTGCCAGCAGTTACTCAACCGGGACATCGAATTCACCCCTCCACTTT
TRBV10-3	TRBJ2-7	.	TRBD1	14	CADRDRGFSYEQYF	TGTGCCGACCGGGACAGGGGGTTCTCCTACGAGCAGTACTTC
TRBV2	TRBJ1-2	.	.	13	CASKGQGDYGYTF	TGTGCCAGCAAGGGGCAGGGCGACTATGGCTACACCTTC
TRBV10-1	TRBJ2-3	.	.	15	CASSLTGGTTDTQYF	TGCGCCAGCAGTCTGACAGGCGGAACTACAGATACGCAGTATTTT
TRBV12-3/TRBV12-4	TRBJ2-3	.	.	11	CASSLEGTQYF	TGTGCCAGCAGTTTGGAGGGTACGCAGTATTTT
TRBV11-2	TRBJ1-4	.	TRBD1	14	CASSTHRGLEKLFF	TGTGCCAGCAGCACCCACAGGGGGCTGGAAAAACTGTTTTTT
TRBV24-1	TRBJ2-5	.	TRBD2	15	CATSVASGTQETQYF	TGTGCCACCAGTGTGGCTAGCGGGACCCAAGAGACCCAGTACTTC
TRBV29-1	TRBJ2-5	.	.	12	CSVGGRGETQYF	TGCAGCGTTGGGGGACGGGGGGAGACCCAGTACTTC
TRBV5-6	TRBJ2-7	.	TRBD2	13	CASRRTSGGVQYF	TGTGCCAGCAGGAGGACTAGCGGGGGCGTGCAGTACTTC
TRBV4-3	TRBJ2-7	.	TRBD2	15	CASSRSGRERDEQYF	TGCGCCAGCAGCCGAAGTGGGAGGGAACGCGACGAGCAGTACTTC
TRBV5-6	TRBJ1-2	.	TRBD1	13	CVTTAGTGHGYTF	TGTGTCACCACGGCCGGGACAGGACATGGCTACACCTTC
TRBV27	TRBJ2-7	.	.	12	CASSDTSYEQYF	TGTGCCAGCAGCGATACTAGCTACGAGCAGTACTTC
TRBV12-3/TRBV12-4	TRBJ2-3	.	.	13	CASLGSNTDTQYF	TGTGCCAGCCTGGGGAGCAACACAGATACGCAGTATTTT
TRBV7-2	TRBJ2-1	.	TRBD1	14	CASSAGTGGDEQFF	TGTGCCAGCAGCGCCGGGACAGGGGGCGATGAGCAGTTCTTC
TRBV7-8	TRBJ2-5	.	TRBD2	14	CASSSSGGGETQYF	TGTGCCAGCAGCTCTAGCGGGGGGGGAGAGACCCAGTACTTC
TRBV11-2	TRBJ1-3	.	.	14	CASSSTGSGNTIYF	TGTGCCAGCAGCTCAACGGGCTCTGGAAACACCATATATTTT
TRBV28	TRBJ1-2	.	.	13	CASNIGTTYGYTF	TGTGCCAGCAACATCGGGACAACCTATGGCTACACCTTC
TRBV7-2	TRBJ2-7	few	TRBD2	13	CASSRTSIYEQYF	TGTGCCAGCAGCCGGACTAGTATCTACGAGCAGTACTTC
TRBV9	TRBJ2-7	.	TRBD2	15	CASSVAAGLPYEQYF	TGTGCCAGCAGCGTAGCAGCGGGGCTGCCCTACGAGCAGTACTTC
TRBV11-3	TRBJ2-7	.	.	16	CASSLGPGREVGEQYF	TGTGCCAGCAGCTTGGGACCCGGCAGGGAGGTAGGCGAGCAGTACTTC
TRBV6-4	TRBJ2-2	.	TRBD1	16	CASSEQGAMGTGELFF	TGTGCCAGCAGTGAACAGGGGGCTATGGGCACCGGGGAGCTGTTTTTT
TRBV2	TRBJ1-5	.	TRBD1	13	CASSTGVGQPQHF	TGTGCCAGCAGTACAGGGGTAGGTCAGCCCCAGCATTTT
TRBV9	TRBJ1-5	.	.	16	CASSPHGGRINQPQHF	TGTGCCAGCAGCCCTCACGGCGGGCGGATCAATCAGCCCCAGCATTTT
TRBV4-2	TRBJ1-1	.	.	15	CASSQEDTQGTEAFF	TGTGCCAGCAGCCAAGAGGACACCCAGGGCACTGAAGCTTTCTTT
TRBV18	TRBJ2-5	.	TRBD1	17	CASSPPGKGARPETQYF	TGTGCCAGCTCACCACCGGGGAAGGGGGCGAGGCCAGAGACCCAGTACTTC
TRBV2	TRBJ2-5	.	TRBD2	19	CAATPGRGLLAGDEETQYF	TGTGCCGCAACTCCCGGCAGGGGGTTACTAGCGGGAGATGAGGAGACCCAGTACTTC
TRBV11-3	TRBJ1-6	once	.	15	CASSPTGSNEGPLHF	TGTGCCAGCAGCCCCACCGGCTCGAACGAGGGACCCCTCCACTTT
TRBV29-1	TRBJ2-1	.	.	13	CSHLGGTYNEQFF	TGCAGCCACCTTGGAGGGACGTACAATGAGCAGTTCTTC
TRBV11-2	TRBJ2-1	.	.	15	CASSLAGVSYNEQFF	TGTGCCAGCAGCTTAGCGGGAGTCTCCTACAATGAGCAGTTCTTC
TRBV7-2	TRBJ1-2	.	TRBD1	17	CASSSPGSGTGGGGYTF	TGTGCCAGCAGCTCACCAGGCTCCGGGACAGGGGGCGGGGGCTACACCTTC
TRBV10-3	TRBJ2-2	.	.	14	CAIRGHSNTGELFF	TGTGCCATCAGGGGGCATTCGAACACCGGGGAGCTGTTTTTT
TRBV6-5	TRBJ2-3	.	.	13	CASTTYITDTQYF	TGTGCCAGCACGACATATATTACAGATACGCAGTATTTT
TRBV5-5	TRBJ2-7	.	TRBD2	16	CASSLRETSGLYEQYF	TGTGCCAGCAGCTTGAGGGAGACTAGCGGTTTATACGAGCAGTACTTC
TRBV3-1/TRBV3-2	TRBJ1-5	.	TRBD1	16	CASSQRTGGSNQPQHF	TGTGCCAGCAGCCAGCGGACAGGGGGTAGCAATCAGCCCCAGCATTTT
TRBV6-5	TRBJ1-6	.	TRBD1	14	CASSSRDRGSPLHF	TGTGCCAGCAGTTCCCGGGACAGGGGATCACCCCTCCACTTT
TRBV9	TRBJ2-5	.	TRBD2	17	CASSVAGLAGVRETQYF	TGTGCCAGCAGCGTAGCTGGACTAGCGGGGGTTCGGGAGACCCAGTACTTC
TRBV11-3	TRBJ2-1	.	TRBD2	17	CASSLDALRLAGGEQFF	TGTGCCAGCAGCTTAGATGCCCTACGACTAGCGGGCGGTGAGCAGTTCTTC
TRBV27	TRBJ1-5	.	.	15	CASSFRGRNNQPQHF	TGTGCCAGCAGTTTTAGGGGGAGAAACAATCAGCCCCAGCATTTT
TRBV5-1	TRBJ2-2	.	.	14	CASSLDTGPGELFF	TGCGCCAGCAGCTTGGACACAGGCCCCGGGGAGCTGTTTTTT
TRBV5-5	TRBJ2-5	.	.	15	CASSFVRGGFETQYF	TGTGCCAGCAGCTTTGTAAGGGGGGGCTTCGAGACCCAGTACTTC